Below are 25 T cell receptor beta chains sequenced from a single sample in a study of beta chain features in type 1 diabetes. Expressed TCRB transcripts were sequenced because the entire RNA isolate underwent reverse transcription. Assay used: immunoSEQ multiplex PCR; TCRdb lists only in-frame clones, some missing. The sample gives hundreds of thousands of clones, about 16% of which show up once; 0.07% to 0.095% is in the top ten. Sequencing was carried out using naive CD4+ T cells from blood. All receptors derive from a man younger than 30 in good health.

The rearrangement links TRBV7-9 to TRBJ2-1; TRBD2 matches 7 bases. In germline, CDR1 is SEHNR, CDR2 FQNEAQ (reference sequence). This CDR3 region has 18 residues. The ends lost 4 bases at V and 0 bases at J; junction bases unmatched: 12. CDR3: CASSSQGLAGGSYNEQFF. The CDR3 DNA sequence: TGTGCCAGCAGCTCCCAGGGTTTAGCGGGCGGCTCCTACAATGAGCAGTTCTTC.

The chain employs TRBV7-2 and TRBJ2-5, with D possibly TRBD2 on 6 matching bases. Germline values: CDR1 SGHTA, CDR2 FQGNSA. The CDR3 covers 18 residues. V was trimmed by 1 base and J by 4 bases, leaving 22 bases between them. The CDR3 spells CASSLEFNHGRVPETQYF. The CDR3 bases are TGTGCCAGCAGCTTAGAGTTCAACCACGGGAGAGTTCCAGAGACCCAGTACTTC. Based on the CDR3 plus reference TRBV7-2 and TRBJ2-5, the full variable domain is GAGVSQSPSNKVTEKGKDVELRCDPISGHTALYWYRQSLGQGLEFLIYFQGNSAPDKSGLPSDRFSAERTGGSVSTLTIQRTQQEDSAVYLCASSLEFNHGRVPETQYFGPGTRLLVL.

V gene TRBV7-2 combines with J gene TRBJ2-5; D unclear. Germline CDR1 reads SGHTA; CDR2 reads FQGNSA. Trimming removed 2 bases at V and 5 bases at J, with 12 bases between. The CDR3 has 14 residues. The CDR3 spells CASSLMWAEETQYF. The DNA of the CDR3 is TGTGCCAGCAGCTTAATGTGGGCCGAGGAGACCCAGTACTTC.

The CDR3 sequence: CASSPPQTGTDTQYF. The CDR3 DNA is TGTGCCAGCAGCCCGCCGCAAACCGGTACAGATACGCAGTATTTT. The rearrangement joins TRBV7-2 to TRBJ2-3; no reliable D call. The CDR3 sequence is 15 residues long. Trimming stripped 5 bases from V and 3 bases from J, with 15 bases between. Per the germline V gene, CDR1 is SGHTA and CDR2 is FQGNSA.

This clone was picked up a small number of times. The CDR3 DNA reads TGTGCCAGGAAAACTGAAGCTTTCTTT. Translation gives CARKTEAFF. This sequence joins TRBV14 and TRBJ1-1; D unresolved. The germline gives CDR1 SGHDN, CDR2 FVKESK. This CDR3 contains 9 residues. Between the trimmed V and J ends, which lost 9 bases and 5 bases, there was a span of 4 bases. Variable domain in full (rest from reference TRBV14 and TRBJ1-1): EAGVTQFPSHSVIEKGQTVTLRCDPISGHDNLYWYRRVMGKEIKFLLHFVKESKQDESGMPNNRFLAERTGGTYSTLKVQPAELEDSGVYFCARKTEAFFGQGTRLTVV.

This clone was seen only a few times. The rearrangement links TRBV2 to TRBJ2-2; 7 bases align to TRBD1. This CDR3 has 13 residues. Germline V lookup: CDR1 SNHLY, CDR2 FYNNEI. The ends lost 11 bases at V and 5 bases at J; junction bases unmatched: 8. DNA of the CDR3: TGTGCCTGGGGGACAGACCGAACCGGGGAGCTGTTTTTT. Amino acid sequence: CAWGTDRTGELFF.

The chain is built from TRBV28 and TRBJ1-6; tentative D call: TRBD1 (5 bases). With 2 bases removed from V and 9 bases from J, the gap between germline ends came to 11 bases. From germline, CDR1 is MDHEN and CDR2 SYDVKM. The CDR3 is 14 residues long. The CDR3 is CASSLQGQGSPLHF. CDR3 nucleotide sequence: TGTGCCAGCAGTTTACAGGGTCAGGGTTCACCCCTCCACTTT.

This clone has a handful of counts. The chain carries TRBV2 and TRBJ2-7, with D hard to call. Per germline, CDR1 SNHLY and CDR2 FYNNEI. Between the trimmed V and J ends, which lost 7 bases and 4 bases, there was a span of 11 bases. This CDR3 spans 12 amino acids. The CDR3 sequence: CASKGTPYEQYF. CDR3 sequence (DNA): TGTGCCAGCAAGGGAACCCCATACGAGCAGTACTTC.

This clone appeared a few times. The gene calls are TRBV7-9 and TRBJ1-5; a weak D match, TRBD1 (6 bases). Between the trimmed V and J ends, which lost 2 bases and 5 bases, there was a span of 13 bases. The CDR3 totals 15 residues. CDR1 is SEHNR and CDR2 is FQNEAQ in the germline V gene (reference sequence). CDR3 sequence reads: CASSLKGVGDQPQHF. Written as DNA, the CDR3 is TGTGCCAGCAGCTTAAAGGGGGTTGGCGATCAGCCCCAGCATTTT.

This chain joins TRBV5-1 and TRBJ2-6; a possible D gene is TRBD1 (6 bases). V was clipped by 2 bases and J by 4 bases, with 10 bases between them. CDR3 size: 15 residues. Germline lookup yields CDR1 SGHRS and CDR2 YFSETQ. The CDR3 spells CASSLPGQGANVLTF. CDR3 bases: TGCGCCAGCAGCTTACCGGGACAAGGGGCCAACGTCCTGACTTTC.

This clone was detected a few times. The chain has TRBV7-9 and TRBJ2-7; D call uncertain. From germline, CDR1 is SEHNR and CDR2 FQNEAQ (reference sequence). There are 14 residues in the CDR3. V was pared by 6 bases and J by 7 bases, with 19 bases between. CDR3 sequence reads: CASRPPHIRREQYF. The CDR3 coding sequence is TGTGCCAGCAGGCCACCCCATATACGACGAGAGCAGTACTTC. The complete variable domain, with remaining parts taken from reference TRBV7-9 and TRBJ2-7, reads DTGVSQNPRHKITKRGQNVTFRCDPISEHNRLYWYRQTLGQGPEFLTYFQNEAQLEKSRLLSDRFSAERPKGSFSTLEIQRTEQGDSAMYLCASRPPHIRREQYFGPGTRLTVT.

This clone has a handful of counts. The J gene is TRBJ2-3, the V gene TRBV18; D assignment may be TRBD1 or TRBD2 (5 bases each). Germline V gene data show CDR1 as KGHSH and CDR2 as LQKENI. V was shortened by 3 bases and J by 6 bases, with 16 bases between the two germline ends. This CDR3 is 15 amino acids long. The CDR3 protein is CASSPITGTGDTQYF. CDR3 sequence (DNA): TGTGCCAGCTCACCGATTACCGGGACCGGGGATACGCAGTATTTT. Full variable domain (rest looked up from reference TRBV18 and TRBJ2-3): NAGVMQNPRHLVRRRGQEARLRCSPMKGHSHVYWYRQLPEEGLKFMVYLQKENIIDESGMPKERFSAEFPKEGPSILRIQQVVRGDSAAYFCASSPITGTGDTQYFGPGTRLTVL.

The rearrangement links TRBV7-9 to TRBJ2-6; TRBD2 matches at 8 bases. Germline V lookup: CDR1 SEHNR, CDR2 FQNEAQ (reference sequence). The V segment lost 3 bases and the J segment 0 bases; nucleotides outside the gene matches: 4. This CDR3 contains 17 residues. CDR3 protein: CASSFAGGFSGANVLTF. As DNA, the CDR3 is TGTGCCAGCAGCTTCGCGGGGGGTTTCTCTGGGGCCAACGTCCTGACTTTC.

The CDR3 reads CAWRVTGGVETQYF. The CDR3 region has the DNA TGTGCCTGGAGGGTAACAGGGGGAGTGGAGACCCAGTACTTC. This chain uses TRBV30 with TRBJ2-5, with TRBD1 matching 8 bases. The germline CDR1 and CDR2 sequences are GTSNPN and SVGIG (reference sequence). The ends lost 3 bases at V and 5 bases at J; junction bases unmatched: 8. The CDR3 covers 14 residues.

The rearrangement uses TRBV5-4 and TRBJ2-1; either TRBD1 or TRBD2 may supply D (6 bases each). Per the germline V gene, CDR1 is SGHNT and CDR2 is YYREEE (reference sequence). This CDR3 has 12 residues. Deletions cut 3 bases from V and 10 bases from J, with 11 bases between. CDR3 bases: TGTGCCAGCAGCTCCCGGAGGGGGGAGCAGTTCTTC. Its protein product is CASSSRRGEQFF.

This clone occurred a few times. V usage is TRBV4-2 and J usage is TRBJ1-4; D is possibly TRBD1 (5 bases). Germline V gene lookup returns CDR1 LGHNA and CDR2 YNFKEQ. Between the trimmed V and J ends, which lost 0 bases and 3 bases, there was a span of 14 bases. The CDR3 is 17 residues long. The CDR3 DNA reads TGTGCCAGCAGCCAAGACCGCATGGGGCGGTCTAATGAAAAACTGTTTTTT. It translates to CASSQDRMGRSNEKLFF.

The chain has TRBV29-1 and TRBJ1-4, with TRBD1 matching 7 bases. Germline V gene data show CDR1 as SQVTM and CDR2 as ANQGSEA. V shed 4 bases and J 5 bases; nucleotides not matched to a gene: 4. The CDR3 covers 13 residues. DNA of the CDR3: TGCAGCGTTGCCGACAGGGTAAATGAAAAACTGTTTTTT. This translates into CSVADRVNEKLFF.

This chain connects TRBV7-9 to TRBJ2-2; D gene uncertain. The germline V and J ends were trimmed by 1 base and 3 bases, with 6 bases remaining between them. Germline CDR1 reads SEHNR; CDR2 reads FQNEAQ (reference sequence). The CDR3 is made up of 14 amino acids. CDR3 region: CASSLEADTGELFF. The CDR3 DNA reads TGTGCCAGCAGCTTAGAGGCGGACACCGGGGAGCTGTTTTTT. Based on the CDR3 plus reference TRBV7-9 and TRBJ2-2, the full variable domain is DTGVSQNPRHKITKRGQNVTFRCDPISEHNRLYWYRQTLGQGPEFLTYFQNEAQLEKSRLLSDRFSAERPKGSFSTLEIQRTEQGDSAMYLCASSLEADTGELFFGEGSRLTVL.

In its sample, this clone was seen a few times. The J gene is TRBJ1-4, the V gene TRBV7-2; 10 bases are a match to TRBD1. The CDR3 has 14 residues. CDR1 and CDR2 (germline): SGHTA, FQGNSA. Trimming took 5 bases from V and 7 from J; bases not matched to a gene: 4. CDR3: CASSRQGAGEKLFF. In DNA, the CDR3 is TGTGCCAGCAGCCGACAGGGGGCGGGTGAAAAACTGTTTTTT.

V and J are TRBV28 and TRBJ1-5, with D perhaps matching TRBD1 (6 bases). Germline V gives CDR1 MDHEN, CDR2 SYDVKM. The CDR3 has 15 amino acids. V lost 0 bases to trimming and J lost 3 bases, with 9 bases between them. The CDR3 sequence is CASSLWTGLNQPQHF. As DNA, the CDR3 is TGTGCCAGCAGTTTATGGACAGGACTCAATCAGCCCCAGCATTTT. Using reference TRBV28 and TRBJ1-5 for the parts outside the CDR3, the full variable domain is DVKVTQSSRYLVKRTGEKVFLECVQDMDHENMFWYRQDPGLGLRLIYFSYDVKMKEKGDIPEGYSVSREKKERFSLILESASTNQTSMYLCASSLWTGLNQPQHFGDGTRLSIL.

This clone was counted only a few times. The chain uses TRBV19 and TRBJ2-7; TRBD1 aligns across 10 bases. CDR3 length equals 15 residues. Germline V gene sequence: CDR1 LNHDA, CDR2 SQIVND (reference sequence). V dropped 7 bases and J dropped 1; count of bases not matched to a gene: 7. The chain's CDR3 is CASMYRTGGSYEQYF. The CDR3 bases are TGTGCCAGTATGTACAGGACAGGGGGTTCCTACGAGCAGTACTTC.

This clone was detected only a few times. The rearrangement uses TRBV4-1 and TRBJ2-3; 15 bases line up with TRBD2. This CDR3 has 17 residues. Germline V lookup: CDR1 MGHRA, CDR2 YSYEKL. The ends lost 0 bases at V and 11 bases at J; junction bases unmatched: 9. CDR3: CASSQEGRTSGGAQQYF. Here the CDR3 DNA reads TGCGCCAGCAGCCAAGAAGGAAGGACTAGCGGGGGGGCCCAGCAGTATTTT.

The chain is built from TRBV5-1 and TRBJ1-2, with TRBD1 matching 9 bases. V lost 4 bases and J lost 4; bases outside the gene matches: 8. Germline V gives CDR1 SGHRS, CDR2 YFSETQ. This CDR3 contains 15 residues. The CDR3 loop reads CASSINGQGSYGYTF. Here the CDR3 DNA reads TGCGCCAGCAGCATAAATGGACAGGGGAGCTATGGCTACACCTTC.

The chain has TRBV15 and TRBJ2-7; TRBD2 is a possible D gene (5 bases). Between the trimmed V and J ends, which lost 5 bases and 3 bases, there was a span of 17 bases. Germline CDR1 reads LNHNV; CDR2 reads YYDKDF (reference sequence). The CDR3 is 15 amino acids. The CDR3 is CATSLPGFRRYEQYF. The CDR3 DNA is TGTGCCACCAGCTTACCGGGATTCAGGCGCTACGAGCAGTACTTC. Looking up the rest from reference TRBV15 and TRBJ2-7 gives the full variable domain: DAMVIQNPRYQVTQFGKPVTLSCSQTLNHNVMYWYQQKSSQAPKLLFHYYDKDFNNEADTPDNFQSRRPNTSFCFLDIRSPGLGDTAMYLCATSLPGFRRYEQYFGPGTRLTVT.

This chain connects TRBV27 to TRBJ1-4, with D possibly matching TRBD1 (6 bases). This CDR3 contains 15 residues. Trimming removed 0 bases at V and 10 bases at J, with 15 bases between. CDR1 is MNHEY and CDR2 is SMNVEV in the germline V gene (reference sequence). Written as DNA, the CDR3 is TGTGCCAGCAGTTTATCAGGGGGACCCGCCGGAAAACTGTTTTTT. It yields the protein CASSLSGGPAGKLFF.